These 10 T cell receptor beta chains originate from one sample sequenced in a study of T cell responses to AZD1222 COVID-19 vaccine. This table comes from immunoSEQ multiplex PCR, and its TCRdb copy is limited to in-frame clones, with some not included. The sample shows roughly 97,000 clones, 93% of them seen only once. The sample in question was peripheral blood, obtained on day 0 of AZD1222 vaccination. All receptors come from an adult in good health.

This clone was picked up one time. The chain links TRBV3-1 (or the pseudogene TRBV3-2) to TRBJ2-5; a possible D gene is TRBD1 (6 bases). CDR1 and CDR2 from the germline V gene are LGHDT and YNNKEL (reference sequence). The CDR3 is made up of 15 amino acids. Trimming cost V 2 bases and J 5 bases, with 15 bases left between them. CDR3 DNA: TGTGCCAGCAGCCAAACCTACAGGGTTGGGGAGACCCAGTACTTC. Protein: CASSQTYRVGETQYF.

This clone came up once. The J gene is TRBJ2-2, the V gene TRBV7-2, with unresolved D. The germline CDR1 and CDR2 sequences are SGHTA and FQGNSA. The CDR3 runs to 14 residues. V lost 6 bases and J lost 1, with 9 bases in between. In nucleotides, the CDR3 is TGTGCCAGCAGTCGACTTATGAACACCGGGGAGCTGTTTTTT. Its translation: CASSRLMNTGELFF.

V usage is TRBV5-1 and J usage is TRBJ1-1, with a tentative D call TRBD1 (5 bases). The V gene's germline CDR1 is SGHRS and CDR2 YFSETQ. This CDR3 is built from 14 residues. V lost 4 bases and J lost 3, with 13 bases in between. The CDR3 coding sequence is TGCGCCAGCAGCCCCCAGGGAAGCGACACTGAAGCTTTCTTT. Its protein is CASSPQGSDTEAFF.

This chain uses TRBV27 with TRBJ2-1; D is perhaps TRBD2 (6 bases). CDR3 length: 14 amino acids. CDR1 is MNHEY, CDR2 SMNVEV, per germline (reference sequence). V was clipped by 8 bases and J by 5 bases, with 16 bases between them. CDR3 sequence: CASRRLGQNNEQFF. In nucleotides, the CDR3 is TGTGCCAGCCGCCGACTAGGCCAAAACAATGAGCAGTTCTTC.

The genes are TRBV28 and TRBJ1-1; 8 bases line up with TRBD1. Trimming removed 4 bases from V and 5 bases from J; junction bases left unmatched: 9. CDR1 MDHEN and CDR2 SYDVKM come from the germline V gene. The CDR3 has 15 amino acids. CDR3: CASSYRQGSRTEAFF. The DNA for the CDR3 is TGTGCCAGCAGTTATCGACAGGGGTCCCGGACTGAAGCTTTCTTT.

The gene calls are TRBV5-5 and TRBJ2-7, with 9 positions matching TRBD1. Germline V gene lookup returns CDR1 SGHKS and CDR2 YYEKEE (reference sequence). V lost 7 bases and J lost 6; bases outside the gene matches: 2. The CDR3 is made up of 11 amino acids. CDR3 residues: CASGTGIEQYF. The DNA for the CDR3 is TGTGCCAGCGGGACAGGGATCGAGCAGTACTTC.

V gene TRBV6-6 combines with J gene TRBJ2-7; 8 nucleotides line up with TRBD2. The CDR3 is 13 amino acids. Germline trimming cut 5 bases from V and 6 bases from J; bases unmatched to any gene: 6. Germline V gives CDR1 MNHNY, CDR2 SVGAGI (reference sequence). As DNA, the CDR3 is TGTGCCAGCAGTACGGTCGGGAGGGGCGAGCAGTACTTC. Encoded protein: CASSTVGRGEQYF.

This rearrangement joins TRBV5-1 to TRBJ2-2, with D maybe TRBD1 (5 bases). The CDR3 loop spans 15 amino acids. Germline CDR1 and CDR2: SGHRS and YFSETQ. Trimming cost V 0 bases and J 3 bases, with 9 bases left between them. The CDR3: CASSLARADTGELFF. The CDR3 coding sequence is TGCGCCAGCAGCTTGGCCAGGGCCGACACCGGGGAGCTGTTTTTT.

By proportion, this clone is medium-sized (0.01 to 0.1%). V is TRBV5-1 and J is TRBJ2-2; 7 bases line up with TRBD1. The junction had 8 bases not matched to a gene; V was cut back by 4 bases and J by 5 bases. The CDR3 runs 15 residues. From germline, CDR1 is SGHRS and CDR2 YFSETQ. In DNA, the CDR3 is TGCGCCAGCAGCCGGGACAGCAGATTGACCGGGGAGCTGTTTTTT. This gives the protein CASSRDSRLTGELFF.

This chain joins TRBV6-1 and TRBJ1-2; no clear D. CDR3 length equals 15 residues. Germline V gene sequence: CDR1 MNHNS, CDR2 SASEGT. The V gene lost 0 bases and the J gene lost 2 bases, with 10 bases spanning the gap. The CDR3 region is CASSEARVGNYGYTF. The CDR3, as DNA: TGTGCCAGCAGTGAAGCAAGGGTAGGGAACTATGGCTACACCTTC.